This entry lists 10 T cell receptor beta chains sequenced from one sample in a study of T cell repertoires in cytomegalovirus infection. No antigen has been assigned to these receptors. TCRdb re-derived calls from the reads in MiXCR, one entry per CDR3 protein. The sample holds 700,000 to 900,000 distinct CDR3 sequences, roughly 28% seen once. This sample comprised cultured CD8+ T cells from PBMCs, obtained from culture after CMV antigen stimulation. The source is a human donor in good health (CMV status not recorded). Some clones in this sample may be carry-over from other donors' samples.

This chain joins TRBV9 and TRBJ2-1, with a weak D call TRBD2 (7 bases). The V end lost 3 bases, the J end lost 8 bases, and 12 bases lay between the germline ends. The CDR3 is 13 amino acids. The germline CDR1 and CDR2 sequences are SGDLS and YYNGEE. CDR3 sequence: CASSAGGRDEQFF. CDR3 in DNA: TGTGCCAGCAGCGCGGGGGGCAGGGATGAGCAGTTCTTC. The full variable domain, with the rest looked up from reference TRBV9 and TRBJ2-1, is DSGVTQTPKHLITATGQRVTLRCSPRSGDLSVYWYQQSLDQGLQFLIQYYNGEERAKGNILERFSAQQFPDLHSELNLSSLELGDSALYFCASSAGGRDEQFFGPGTRLTVL.

The rearrangement uses TRBV12-3 or TRBV12-4 and TRBJ1-1, with 9 bases aligning to TRBD1. This CDR3 is built from 15 residues. V shed 3 bases, J shed 2 bases, and the junction held 4 bases outside the gene matches. CDR3 in DNA: TGTGCCAGCAGTTTGACAGGGGGATTCAACACTGAAGCTTTCTTT. It specifies CASSLTGGFNTEAFF.

Concerning this clonotype itself: A read error may explain this, as a much larger clone is one base away. The J gene is TRBJ1-5, the V gene TRBV7-2; 7 bases match TRBD1. Germline CDR1 and CDR2: SGHTA and FQGNSA. V shed 6 bases, J shed 7 bases, and the junction held 15 bases outside the gene matches. CDR3 length: 16 amino acids. For the CDR3, the DNA is TGTGCCAGCAGTTCGACCGGGACAGCGAATTGGCAGCCCCAGCATTTT. Encoded protein: CASSSTGTANWQPQHF.

The V gene is TRBV13, the J gene TRBJ2-5; D unclear. Germline V gives CDR1 PRHDT, CDR2 FYEKMQ (reference sequence). This CDR3 is 13 amino acids long. V shed 5 bases and J shed 0 bases, with 7 bases lying between them. The CDR3 loop is CASSVGYQETQYF. CDR3 in DNA: TGTGCCAGCAGCGTGGGATACCAAGAGACCCAGTACTTC.

Turning to this clonotype: At one end, the junction sequence differs from germline, possibly due to a read error. The rearrangement uses TRBV2 and TRBJ1-2; maybe TRBD1 (5 bases). The germline gives CDR1 SNHLY, CDR2 FYNNEI. This CDR3 is built from 10 residues. CDR3 bases: TGTGCCAGCGCCCGGGGCGCAATCCTCTTC. Translated: CASARGAILF.

The rearrangement uses TRBV3-1 and TRBJ2-5; possible D gene TRBD2, 6 bases. V was shortened by 4 bases and J by 4 bases, with 13 bases between the two germline ends. Germline assignment: CDR1 LGHDT and CDR2 YNNKEL (reference sequence). This CDR3 region has 14 residues. CDR3 DNA sequence: TGTGCCAGCAGCCCTGCGGCGGGGAGAGAGACCCAGTACTTC. Its protein product is CASSPAAGRETQYF.

This clonotype occurred many times. This sequence joins TRBV7-6 and TRBJ1-1, with 7 bases lining up with TRBD1. Per germline, CDR1 SGHVS and CDR2 FNYEAQ. V was pared by 8 bases and J by 4 bases, with 7 bases of the junction left unmatched. There are 13 residues in the CDR3. The CDR3 sequence: CASRRTGGTEAFF. CDR3 nucleotides: TGTGCCAGCCGAAGGACAGGAGGCACTGAAGCTTTCTTT.

J is TRBJ2-1 and V is TRBV7-9, with D unclear. The germline CDR1 and CDR2 sequences are SEHNR and FQNEAQ (reference sequence). Trimming stripped 2 bases from V and 3 bases from J, with 8 bases between. The CDR3 has 14 amino acids. The CDR3 DNA reads as TGTGCCAGCAGCTTACCCGGTGACTACAATGAGCAGTTCTTC. Protein: CASSLPGDYNEQFF.

The chain recombines TRBV7-9 with TRBJ1-2; tentatively, D is TRBD1 (6 bases). Germline CDR1 SEHNR, CDR2 FQNEAQ (reference sequence). The CDR3 runs 14 residues. Trimming pared 1 base from V and 10 bases from J, leaving 16 bases between. CDR3 bases: TGTGCCAGCAGCTTAGTCGGTACAGGGCTATACTACACCTTC. It encodes CASSLVGTGLYYTF. Using reference TRBV7-9 and TRBJ1-2 for the parts outside the CDR3, the full variable domain is DTGVSQNPRHKITKRGQNVTFRCDPISEHNRLYWYRQTLGQGPEFLTYFQNEAQLEKSRLLSDRFSAERPKGSFSTLEIQRTEQGDSAMYLCASSLVGTGLYYTFGSGTRLTVV.

This clonotype was detected a few times. This chain links TRBV2 with TRBJ2-5; D gene ambiguous. Germline CDR1 SNHLY, CDR2 FYNNEI. The CDR3 totals 14 residues. The V end lost 3 bases, the J end lost 2 bases, and 10 bases lay between the germline ends. The CDR3 protein is CASSDGFLQETQYF. In DNA form, the CDR3 reads TGTGCCAGCAGTGACGGGTTCTTACAAGAGACCCAGTACTTC.